This is a list of T cell receptor beta chains from one sample in a study of OX40 agonist ivuxolimab in advanced cancers. Assay used: immunoSEQ multiplex PCR; TCRdb lists only in-frame clones, some missing. The data show some 57,000 clones, 84% seen once. The source material was CD4+ or CD8+ T cells sorted from blood, sampled in a trial of the OX40 agonist ivuxolimab. The receptors shown here come from an adult with an advanced solid tumor such as melanoma, head and neck, liver or kidney cancer. CDR3s leave out the opening cysteine and the closing phenylalanine or tryptophan. The order of the fields is V gene, J gene, CDR3 protein.

TRBV28	TRBJ2-1	ASRLRSDNEQF
TRBV28	TRBJ2-7	ASRGPTSYEQY
TRBV5-1	TRBJ1-3	ASSQTSTGAGNTIY
TRBV14	TRBJ1-4	ASSCTRTGNEKLF
TRBV11-2	TRBJ2-2	ASSPLLGAGVATGELF
TRBV10-3	TRBJ2-2	AISPGQGGTGELF
TRBV10-1	TRBJ2-1	ASSESRQDTNYNEQF
TRBV4-2	TRBJ1-2	ASSQDGGDSMTKNYGYT
TRBV6-5	TRBJ1-4	ASSLDGREKLF
TRBV9	TRBJ2-2	ASRHSGAGTGELF
TRBV29-1	TRBJ1-5	SVSGQGSRQPQH
TRBV6-5	TRBJ2-5	AARQGQETQY
TRBV11-2	TRBJ2-7	ASSSQTYEQY
TRBV7-2	TRBJ2-2	ASTLPGQLNTGELF
TRBV6-6	TRBJ2-3	ATDNVRGTDTQY
TRBV19	TRBJ2-1	ASSSQGGGYDEQF
TRBV28	TRBJ1-3	ASSLPGRSSGNTIY
TRBV5-8	TRBJ2-5	ASNRRERETQY
TRBV28	TRBJ2-6	ASSSWTSGIDSSGANVLT
TRBV2	TRBJ1-1	ASYRNTEAF
TRBV11-2	TRBJ1-5	ASSLGVNQPQH
TRBV2	TRBJ2-2	ASSLDLAGVRTGELF
TRBV28	TRBJ1-5	ASSLNRKPQH
TRBV11-2	TRBJ2-7	ASSTGRGWEQY
TRBV5-1	TRBJ2-3	ASSLTKIEQGYADTQY
TRBV7-2	TRBJ2-5	ASSLSYQETQY
TRBV28	TRBJ2-7	ASTTSYEQY
TRBV11-2	TRBJ2-5	ASSPGVAGGQETQY
TRBV28	TRBJ1-5	ASIPGERGDQPQH
TRBV9	TRBJ1-4	AGSVQGEKLF
TRBV7-6	TRBJ1-2	ASSFDPTTRYGYT
TRBV2	TRBJ2-3	ASSTEGTDTQY
TRBV11-1	TRBJ2-1	ASSLTTSGSSYNEQF
TRBV28	TRBJ2-6	ASSFPPGRSGANVLT
TRBV7-7	TRBJ2-3	ASSLEVGVADTQY
TRBV5-6	TRBJ2-5	ASSLWAGRNSETQY
TRBV5-8	TRBJ1-5	ASSLEGSSNQPQH
TRBV6-6	TRBJ2-7	ASNPGSSYEQY
TRBV4-1	TRBJ2-7	ASSQDPSTGSSDYEQY
TRBV6-5	TRBJ1-1	ASRESGGPEAF
TRBV5-4	TRBJ2-5	ASEKEETQY
TRBV19	TRBJ2-7	ASTRHEQY